The sequence of this TCR beta chain was determined in a study of T-cell reconstitution after alpha-beta-depleted transplantation in children. The germline V gene encodes CDR1 MNHEY and CDR2 SMNVEV (reference sequence). V was pared by 6 bases and J by 5 bases, with 13 bases between. The CDR3 is made up of 13 amino acids. The authors prepared the TCRbeta library with unique molecular identifiers. MiXCR, run by TCRdb on the PCR reads, gives a single entry per CDR3 protein. The data show about 480,000 distinct CDR3 sequences, approximately 12% seen once. The source material was PBMCs from the stem cell graft donor, sampled from the stem cell graft. The chain is built from TRBV27 and TRBJ2-5, with D maybe TRBD2 (6 bases). The TCR was taken from a human donor who donated a stem cell graft to a child with combined immunodeficiency. The CDR3 DNA is TGTGCCAGCAGGGAGGGGTATGCGGAGACCCAGTACTTC. Translating gives CASREGYAETQYF.